This TCR beta chain was found in a study of human T cells and chemical hapten exposure. The study's library attached unique molecular identifiers to single cDNA molecules. From the RACE reads, TCRdb called clonotypes with MiXCR, one entry per CDR3 protein. The sample lists 35,000 to 50,000 distinct CDR3 sequences, around 4% occurring once. This clonotype was recorded at least ten times. Time point reported: healthy volunteer bleed at 6 weeks. Sequencing started from total RNA isolated from unfractionated whole blood. The sequence was collected from a human donor in good health. Some clones in this sample may be carry-over from other donors' samples. The source material was whole blood.

CDR3 sequence (DNA): TGTGCCAGCAGCCAAGATAAGCGCCACACAGATACGCAGTATTTT. Translation gives CASSQDKRHTDTQYF. The chain links TRBV3-1 to TRBJ2-3; no firm D call. V was cut by 0 bases and J by 2 bases, with 9 bases left in between. CDR1 and CDR2 (germline): LGHDT, YNNKEL (reference sequence). This CDR3 comprises 15 residues.